This entry is about one TCR beta chain. Its target is not known. The PCR employed 60 Vbeta primers together with 13 Jbeta primers. In the study's own analysis: In a later analysis, 80 million to 100 million unique TCR beta chains included roughly 11 million shared by two or more donors. TCRdb keeps only in-frame clones here, not all; method: immunoSEQ multiplex PCR. V and J calls and clone size follow that table, whereas D and trimming were derived from the DNA. There are around 150,000 clones in the sample; about 82% occur only once, and about 7% lies in the top ten. Germline V lookup: CDR1 SGHDT, CDR2 YYEEEE. CDR3 length: 15 amino acids. The V and J ends lost 0 bases and 6 bases, in that order; junction bases with no gene match: 8. The data derive from a study of cytomegalovirus exposure and HLA in healthy donors. Study-level information: Of over 350 genotyped donors, roughly 81% grouped in the Caucasian-associated ancestry cluster. Study-wide results and caveats: Follow-up analysis seemed to connect common viral pathogens with several of the most significant clusters identified.

The TCR originated in a woman aged 30 to 39 in good health and CMV-seropositive. This sequence joins TRBV5-6 and TRBJ1-1, with 7 bases lining up with TRBD1. Specimen: PBMCs. CDR3 sequence reads: CASSLAGTEVPEAFF. In DNA, the CDR3 is TGTGCCAGCAGCTTGGCTGGGACAGAAGTTCCTGAAGCTTTCTTT.